This T cell receptor beta chain was identified during a study of OX40 agonist ivuxolimab in advanced cancers. At the level of the study: Head and neck, renal cell, melanoma or hepatocellular carcinoma were the cancers that dose-escalation patients had. Enrollees could have had prior anti-PD-1, anti-PD-L1 or anti-CTLA-4 therapy, which under 50% had received.

Sequencing was performed with immunoSEQ multiplex PCR; in TCRdb, only in-frame clones are kept and a portion is missing. The sample lists about 99,000 clones, around 95% seen once, with 2% in the top ten. CDR3 length: 15 residues. With V trimmed by 2 bases and J by 9 bases, 3 bases remained unmatched. The V gene's germline CDR1 is SGHAT and CDR2 FQDESV (reference sequence). General study results and limits: Relatively little clonal expansion, among the lowest observed, appeared in partial responders at 0.1-3.0 mg/kg. Clonal expansion by week 6 occurred in CD4+ and CD8+ blood T cells (at 0.1 to 3.0 mg/kg).

This clone was counted a single time. Its cognate antigen is unknown. This chain links TRBV11-1 with TRBJ1-6, with 11 bases identical to TRBD1. The material was CD4+ or CD8+ T cells sorted from blood, obtained in a trial of the OX40 agonist ivuxolimab. This clonotype was obtained from an adult with an advanced solid tumor such as melanoma, head and neck, liver or kidney cancer. CDR3 in DNA: TGTGCCAGCAGCTTAACTGGACAGGGGGCTTCACCCCTCCACTTT. It encodes CASSLTGQGASPLHF.